The clone carrying this T cell receptor (beta chain) was recorded only once. In the original workflow: Nucleated cell counts were estimated from reference gene primer amplification. Repertoires were generated with immunoSEQ multiplex PCR, while TCRdb's copy carries only in-frame clones and drops some. V and J calls and clone size follow that table, whereas D and trimming were derived from the DNA. The data hold approximately 340,000 clones, with 91% observed a single time. The data were obtained in a study of blood T cell repertoires in COVID-19. Participants were aged about 18 to 100 years, lived in about two dozen US areas, and enrolled virtually. Allocation to cohorts depended on clinical history reported by the participants. Exposed volunteers were people who met a COVID-19 case within 2 weeks before study entry. The sample was PBMCs or T cells enriched from blood (not recorded which). This clonotype was sampled from a woman between 40 and 50 years old who had been exposed to COVID-19.

The DNA of the CDR3 is TGTGCCACCAGCAGAGGCCGAGGTAGGGAGCAGTTCTTC. Amino acids: CATSRGRGREQFF. V is TRBV15 and J is TRBJ2-1; no clear D. Trimming stripped 1 base from V and 10 bases from J, with 11 bases between. The CDR3 totals 13 residues. Germline V gives CDR1 LNHNV, CDR2 YYDKDF (reference sequence). The whole variable domain, filled in from reference TRBV15 and TRBJ2-1, reads DAMVIQNPRYQVTQFGKPVTLSCSQTLNHNVMYWYQQKSSQAPKLLFHYYDKDFNNEADTPDNFQSRRPNTSFCFLDIRSPGLGDTAMYLCATSRGRGREQFFGPGTRLTVL.